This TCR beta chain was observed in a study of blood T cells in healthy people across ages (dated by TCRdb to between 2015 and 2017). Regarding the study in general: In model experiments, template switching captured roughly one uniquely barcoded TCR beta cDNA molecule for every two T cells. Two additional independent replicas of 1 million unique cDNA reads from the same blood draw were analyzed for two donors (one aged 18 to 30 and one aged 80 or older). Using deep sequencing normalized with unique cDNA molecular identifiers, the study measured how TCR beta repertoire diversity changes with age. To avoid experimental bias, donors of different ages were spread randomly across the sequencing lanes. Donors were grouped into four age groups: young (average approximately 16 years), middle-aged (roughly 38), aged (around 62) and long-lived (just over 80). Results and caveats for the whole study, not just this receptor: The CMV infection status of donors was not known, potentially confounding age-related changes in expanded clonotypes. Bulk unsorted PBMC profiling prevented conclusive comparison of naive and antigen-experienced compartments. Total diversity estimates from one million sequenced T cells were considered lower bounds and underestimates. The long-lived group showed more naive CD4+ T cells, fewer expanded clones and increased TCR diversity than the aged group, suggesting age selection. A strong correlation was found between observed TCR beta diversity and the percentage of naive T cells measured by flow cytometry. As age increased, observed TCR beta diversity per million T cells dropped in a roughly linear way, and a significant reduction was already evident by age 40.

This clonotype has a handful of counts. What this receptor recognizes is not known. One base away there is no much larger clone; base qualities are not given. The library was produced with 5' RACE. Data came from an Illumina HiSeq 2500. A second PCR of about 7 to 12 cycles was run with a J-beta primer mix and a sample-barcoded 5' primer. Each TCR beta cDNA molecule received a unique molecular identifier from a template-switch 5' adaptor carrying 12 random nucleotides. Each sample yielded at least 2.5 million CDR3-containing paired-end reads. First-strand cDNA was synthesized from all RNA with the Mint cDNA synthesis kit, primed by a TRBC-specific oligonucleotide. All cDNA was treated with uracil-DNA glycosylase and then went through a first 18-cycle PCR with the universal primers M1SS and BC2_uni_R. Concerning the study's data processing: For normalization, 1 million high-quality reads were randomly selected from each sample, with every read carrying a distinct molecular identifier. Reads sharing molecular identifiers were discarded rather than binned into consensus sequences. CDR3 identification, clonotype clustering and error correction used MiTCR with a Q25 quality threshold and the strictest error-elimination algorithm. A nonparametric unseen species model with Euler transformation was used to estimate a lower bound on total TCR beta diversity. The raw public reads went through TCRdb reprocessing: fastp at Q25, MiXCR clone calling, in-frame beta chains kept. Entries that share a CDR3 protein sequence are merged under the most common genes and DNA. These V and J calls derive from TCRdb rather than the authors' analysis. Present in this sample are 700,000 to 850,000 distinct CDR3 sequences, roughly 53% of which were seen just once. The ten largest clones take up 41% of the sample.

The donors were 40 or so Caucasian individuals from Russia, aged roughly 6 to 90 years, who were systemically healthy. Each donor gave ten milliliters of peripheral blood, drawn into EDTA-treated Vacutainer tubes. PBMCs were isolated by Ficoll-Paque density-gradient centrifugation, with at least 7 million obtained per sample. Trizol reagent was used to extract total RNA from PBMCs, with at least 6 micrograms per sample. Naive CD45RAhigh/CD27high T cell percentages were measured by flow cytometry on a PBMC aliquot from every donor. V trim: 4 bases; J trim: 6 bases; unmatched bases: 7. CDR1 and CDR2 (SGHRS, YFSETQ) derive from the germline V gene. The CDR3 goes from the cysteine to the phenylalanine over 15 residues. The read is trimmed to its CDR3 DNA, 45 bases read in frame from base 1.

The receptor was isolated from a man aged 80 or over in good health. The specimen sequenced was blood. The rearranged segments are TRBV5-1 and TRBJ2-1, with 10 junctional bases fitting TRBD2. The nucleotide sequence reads TGCGCCAGCAGCCTAGGACTAGCGGAGCCCAATGAGCAGTTCTTC. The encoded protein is CASSLGLAEPNEQFF.